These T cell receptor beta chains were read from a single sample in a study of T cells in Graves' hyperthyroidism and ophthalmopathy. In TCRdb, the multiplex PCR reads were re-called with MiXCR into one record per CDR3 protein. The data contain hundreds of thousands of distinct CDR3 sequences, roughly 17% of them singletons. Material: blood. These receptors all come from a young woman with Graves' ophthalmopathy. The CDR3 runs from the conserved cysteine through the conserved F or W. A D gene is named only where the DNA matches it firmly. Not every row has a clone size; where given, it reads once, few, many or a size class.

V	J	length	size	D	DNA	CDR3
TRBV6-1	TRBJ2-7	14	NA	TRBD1	TGTGCCAGCAAGGTGACAGGGGGCGAATACGAGCAGTACTTC	CASKVTGGEYEQYF
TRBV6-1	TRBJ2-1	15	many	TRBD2	TGTGCCAGCAGTGAAGGGGCGGGAGGGCCCAATGAGCAGTTCTTC	CASSEGAGGPNEQFF
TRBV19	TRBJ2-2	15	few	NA	TGTGCCAGTAGTATTTCGACAGCGAACACCGGGGAGCTGTTTTTT	CASSISTANTGELFF
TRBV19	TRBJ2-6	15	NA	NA	TGTGCCAGCGGGCAGGTAGTCTCTGGGGCCAACGTCCTGACTTTC	CASGQVVSGANVLTF
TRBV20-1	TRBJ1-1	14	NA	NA	TGCAGTGCCGCCCCCGACAGCGTGAACACTGAAGCTTTCTTT	CSAAPDSVNTEAFF
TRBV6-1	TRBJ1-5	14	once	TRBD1	TGTGCCAGCACCACAGGGGTTGGTAATCAGCCCCAGCATTTT	CASTTGVGNQPQHF
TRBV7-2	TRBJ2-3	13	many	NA	TGTGCCAGCAGTAATACCCTGATGGATACGCAGTATTTT	CASSNTLMDTQYF
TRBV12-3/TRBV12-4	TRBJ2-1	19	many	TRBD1	TGTGCCAGCAGTTTAGCGCCGGGACAGGGTCGAATCTCCTACAATGAGCAGTTCTTC	CASSLAPGQGRISYNEQFF
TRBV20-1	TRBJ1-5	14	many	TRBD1	TGCAGTGCTAGTGGTGACAGGGGGCTTCAGCCCCAGCATTTT	CSASGDRGLQPQHF
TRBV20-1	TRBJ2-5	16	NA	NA	TGCAGTGCTAGAGATTGGGCGGATACTACCCAAGAGACCCAGTACTTC	CSARDWADTTQETQYF
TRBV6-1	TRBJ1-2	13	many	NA	TGTGCCAGCAGTAATCCCTTCCGGGAAGGCTACACCTTC	CASSNPFREGYTF
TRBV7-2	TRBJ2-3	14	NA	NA	TGTGCCAGCACCTTAAGTCCCCGAGGGGATACGCAGTATTTT	CASTLSPRGDTQYF
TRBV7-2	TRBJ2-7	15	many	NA	TGTGCCAGCAGCTTATACAGCCGTGGGGGAGGTGAGCAGTACTTC	CASSLYSRGGGEQYF
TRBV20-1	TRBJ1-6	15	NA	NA	TGCAGTGCTAGAGTGGATAGTAGATATAATTCACCCCTCCACTTT	CSARVDSRYNSPLHF
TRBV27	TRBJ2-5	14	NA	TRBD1	TGTGCCAGCAGCCTGGACAGGGGGGTGGAGACCCAGTACTTC	CASSLDRGVETQYF
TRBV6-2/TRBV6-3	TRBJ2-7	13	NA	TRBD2	TGTGCCAGCAGTAACGGACTAGCGTACGAGCAGTACTTC	CASSNGLAYEQYF
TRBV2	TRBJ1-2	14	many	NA	TGTGCCAGCTATGACGGACGCTTAGGGTATGGCTACACCTTC	CASYDGRLGYGYTF
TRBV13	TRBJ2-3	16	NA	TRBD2	TGTGCCAGCAGTATAATAGCGGGAGATCCCACAGATACGCAGTATTTT	CASSIIAGDPTDTQYF
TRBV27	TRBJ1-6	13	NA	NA	TGTGCCAGCAGTTTCGCGGAAAATTCGCCCCTCCACTTT	CASSFAENSPLHF
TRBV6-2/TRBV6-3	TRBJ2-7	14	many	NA	TGTGCCAGCAGTACAGGGACTAACCTCTACGAGCAGTACTTC	CASSTGTNLYEQYF
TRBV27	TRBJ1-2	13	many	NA	TGTGCCAGCAGTTTCGGACCCGGCTATGGCTACACCTTC	CASSFGPGYGYTF
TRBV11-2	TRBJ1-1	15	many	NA	TGTGCCAGCAGCTTAGGGTTCGGGGGAAACACTGAAGCTTTCTTT	CASSLGFGGNTEAFF
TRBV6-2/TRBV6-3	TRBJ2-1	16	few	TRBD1	TGTGCCAGCAGAAAAACAGGGGCGATTTCCTACAATGAGCAGTTCTTC	CASRKTGAISYNEQFF
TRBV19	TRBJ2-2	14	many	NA	TGTGCCAGTAGTATAGCCTCGAACACCGGGGAGCTGTTTTTT	CASSIASNTGELFF